The T cell receptor beta chain described here comes from a study of regulatory T cells in long-lasting Graves disease. Details on this clonotype: Its antigen remains unidentified.

CDR3 regions were amplified by Arm-PCR using iRepertoire HTBI primers to build TCR beta libraries. Each CDR3 protein is one row after TCRdb ran MiXCR on the multiplex PCR reads. The data contain hundreds of thousands of distinct CDR3 sequences, approximately 29% of them singletons. Regarding the study as a whole: Persistent cases of Graves' showed reduced TCR diversity relative to newly diagnosed patients.

Time point defined: persistent/refractory GD, antithyroid drugs over 5 years with positive TRAb. Following extraction of RNA from PBMCs, that RNA was used to make the TCR library. After removal of 4 bases from V and 3 bases from J, the junction contained 8 bases not matched to a gene. From germline, CDR1 is LNHDA and CDR2 SQIVND (reference sequence). The CDR3 extends over 15 amino acids. The sample was peripheral blood mononuclear cells (PBMCs), taken when the disease was refractory, from a patient treated with antithyroid drugs. The clonotype was recovered from a female donor with Graves disease. The V and J genes are TRBV19 and TRBJ1-1, with 7 bases fitting TRBD1. The CDR3 protein is CASSNRTGRYTEAFF. Here the CDR3 DNA reads TGTGCCAGTAGTAACCGGACAGGAAGATACACTGAAGCTTTCTTT.